The source of this T cell receptor beta chain is a study of OX40 agonist ivuxolimab in advanced cancers. Study background: The mean age was roughly 60 years, ranging from 23 to 79, with 65% to 90% of participants male. The study, taken as a whole, reports: Averaged across samples, CD8+ T cells carried more expanded clones than CD4+ did. The study found among the lowest clonal expansion in partial responders at 0.1-3.0 mg/kg.

On this clone itself: Its specificity is not known.

This table comes from immunoSEQ multiplex PCR, and its TCRdb copy is limited to in-frame clones, with some not included. The sample includes more than 60,000 clones, more than 75% of them seen just once. Trimming pared 1 base from V and 6 bases from J, leaving 5 bases between. Germline CDR1 is MDHEN and CDR2 is SYDVKM. The CDR3 runs 12 residues. Here the sequenced sample was CD4+ or CD8+ T cells sorted from blood, taken in a trial of the OX40 agonist ivuxolimab. V gene TRBV28 combines with J gene TRBJ2-3; D is unclear. The origin of this receptor is an adult with an advanced solid tumor such as melanoma, head and neck, liver or kidney cancer. The CDR3 loop reads CASSLLGDTQYF. The CDR3 bases are TGTGCCAGCAGTTTATTGGGGGATACGCAGTATTTT.